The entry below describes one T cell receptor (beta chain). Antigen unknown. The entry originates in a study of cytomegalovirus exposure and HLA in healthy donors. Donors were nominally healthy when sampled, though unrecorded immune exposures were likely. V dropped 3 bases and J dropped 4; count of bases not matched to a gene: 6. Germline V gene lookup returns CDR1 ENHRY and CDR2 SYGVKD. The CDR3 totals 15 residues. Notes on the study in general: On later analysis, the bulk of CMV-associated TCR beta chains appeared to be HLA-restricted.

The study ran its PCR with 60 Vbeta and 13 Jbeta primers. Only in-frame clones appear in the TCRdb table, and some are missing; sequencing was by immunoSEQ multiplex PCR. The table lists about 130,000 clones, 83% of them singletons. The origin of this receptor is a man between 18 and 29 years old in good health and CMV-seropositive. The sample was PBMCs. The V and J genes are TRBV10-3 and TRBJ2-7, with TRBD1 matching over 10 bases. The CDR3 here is CAISDPGTGVYEQYF. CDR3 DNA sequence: TGTGCCATCAGTGATCCCGGGACAGGGGTTTACGAGCAGTACTTC.